The next 11 T cell receptor beta chains were all read from a single sample in a study of type 1 and type 2 diabetes patients. Genomic DNA was the PCR template. A primer set of 30 forward and 13 reverse primers amplified the CDR3. One entry per CDR3 protein results from TCRdb running MiXCR on the multiplex PCR reads. Among about 290,000 distinct CDR3 sequences listed, roughly 48% were seen once. The specimen sequenced was peripheral blood mononuclear cells (PBMCs). These receptors originate from a man aged 18 to 30 with type 2 diabetes.

The chain has TRBV5-1 and TRBJ2-7; D might be TRBD1 (6 bases). Looked up from germline, CDR1 is SGHRS and CDR2 is YFSETQ. Trimming took off 0 bases at V and 3 bases at J, with 10 bases between the two ends. This CDR3 has 14 amino acids. The CDR3 DNA reads TGCGCCAGCAGCTTGGCCTCGGACAGCTACGAGCAGTACTTC. Its translation is CASSLASDSYEQYF.

This sequence joins TRBV2 and TRBJ2-1; 10 bases are shared with TRBD1. The germline V gene has CDR1 SNHLY and CDR2 FYNNEI. The V gene end was trimmed by 6 bases and the J gene end by 10 bases; junction bases not matched to a gene: 15. This CDR3 region has 16 residues. CDR3 nucleotide sequence: TGTGCCAGCAGCCGCACGACAGGGGGCGCGGGTCGAGAGCAGTTCTTC. Translated: CASSRTTGGAGREQFF.

This chain connects TRBV20-1 to TRBJ1-1; D remains unclear. The germline gives CDR1 DFQATT, CDR2 SNEGSKA (reference sequence). This CDR3 has 13 residues. Trimming took off 3 bases at V and 1 base at J, with 9 bases between the two ends. The CDR3 spells CSARKISNTEAFF. In DNA form, the CDR3 reads TGCAGTGCTAGGAAGATCTCGAACACTGAAGCTTTCTTT.

V gene TRBV12-5 combines with J gene TRBJ2-7, with D uncertain. CDR1 and CDR2 from the germline V gene are LGHNT and FRNRAP. The CDR3 covers 13 residues. Between the trimmed V and J ends, which lost 1 base and 2 bases, there was a span of 6 bases. Written as DNA, the CDR3 is TGTGCTAGTGGTTTGGACCTTACCTACGAGCAGTACTTC. Amino acids: CASGLDLTYEQYF. The full variable domain, rest sourced from reference TRBV12-5 and TRBJ2-7, is DARVTQTPRHKVTEMGQEVTMRCQPILGHNTVFWYRQTMMQGLELLAYFRNRAPLDDSGMPKDRFSAEMPDATLATLKIQPSEPRDSAVYFCASGLDLTYEQYFGPGTRLTVT.

This clonotype was observed a handful of times. This chain links TRBV6-5 with TRBJ2-7; maybe TRBD2 (5 bases). V was clipped by 0 bases and J by 4 bases, with 13 bases between them. The CDR3 covers 15 residues. Germline V gene lookup returns CDR1 MNHEY and CDR2 SVGAGI. The CDR3 nucleotides read TGTGCCAGCAGTTACTCCTCGACTAAGCCATACGAGCAGTACTTC. It yields the protein CASSYSSTKPYEQYF.

This clonotype has ten or more counts. The rearrangement links TRBV15 to TRBJ1-6; D remains unclear. Deletions cut 3 bases from V and 9 bases from J, with 12 bases between. Germline V lookup: CDR1 LNHNV, CDR2 YYDKDF (reference sequence). This CDR3 comprises 14 residues. CDR3 in DNA: TGTGCCACCAGCAGCGGTTCGGACGGTTCACCCCTCCACTTT. It translates to CATSSGSDGSPLHF. The variable domain in full, with the rest retrieved from reference TRBV15 and TRBJ1-6, is DAMVIQNPRYQVTQFGKPVTLSCSQTLNHNVMYWYQQKSSQAPKLLFHYYDKDFNNEADTPDNFQSRRPNTSFCFLDIRSPGLGDTAMYLCATSSGSDGSPLHFGNGTRLTVT.

This clonotype showed up many times. This CDR3 is CAISEADYEQYF. The CDR3 DNA is TGTGCCATCAGCGAGGCAGACTACGAGCAGTACTTC. The gene calls are TRBV10-3 and TRBJ2-7, with D hard to call. This CDR3 is 12 amino acids long. Trimming removed 6 bases at V and 3 bases at J, with 9 bases between. Germline assignment: CDR1 ENHRY and CDR2 SYGVKD.

The V call is TRBV6-7, the J call TRBJ1-6, with no clear D. TRBV6-7 is annotated as an ORF whose role is uncertain. The CDR3 loop spans 18 amino acids. Trimming cost V 0 bases and J 2 bases, with 14 bases left between them. The CDR3 reads CASSYSTGFGAYNSPLHF. As DNA, the CDR3 is TGTGCCAGCAGTTACTCGACGGGATTTGGAGCCTATAATTCACCCCTCCACTTT.

A few counts support this clonotype. The V and J genes are TRBV7-9 and TRBJ2-2; D ambiguous. The V gene lost 2 bases and the J gene lost 0 bases, with 13 bases spanning the gap. The CDR3 is 17 amino acids. Germline V lookup: CDR1 SEHNR, CDR2 FQNEAQ (reference sequence). The CDR3 sequence is CASSLQGGITNTGELFF. The DNA for the CDR3 is TGTGCCAGCAGCTTACAAGGTGGTATAACGAACACCGGGGAGCTGTTTTTT.

This chain joins TRBV19 and TRBJ1-5; 10 nucleotides agree with TRBD1. Trimming at V came to 4 bases and at J to 3 bases, leaving 9 bases not matched to a gene. Germline CDR1 and CDR2: LNHDA and SQIVND (reference sequence). The CDR3 covers 17 residues. In nucleotides, the CDR3 is TGTGCCAGTAGTACGGACCGGGACAGGGGATTCAATCAGCCCCAGCATTTT. Amino acid sequence: CASSTDRDRGFNQPQHF. Together with reference TRBV19 and TRBJ1-5, the CDR3 gives the full variable domain: DGGITQSPKYLFRKEGQNVTLSCEQNLNHDAMYWYRQDPGQGLRLIYYSQIVNDFQKGDIAEGYSVSREKKESFPLTVTSAQKNPTAFYLCASSTDRDRGFNQPQHFGDGTRLSIL.

The table lists this clonotype with many counts. The chain uses TRBV7-3 and TRBJ1-1; no firm D call. Germline V CDR1 and CDR2: SGHTA, FQGTGA. Trimming shortened V by 3 bases and J by 6 bases, and 14 bases separated the two germline ends. CDR3 size: 14 residues. The CDR3 DNA reads as TGTGCCAGCAGCTTCAGTTCGGGCAGGCCTGAAGCTTTCTTT. This translates into CASSFSSGRPEAFF.